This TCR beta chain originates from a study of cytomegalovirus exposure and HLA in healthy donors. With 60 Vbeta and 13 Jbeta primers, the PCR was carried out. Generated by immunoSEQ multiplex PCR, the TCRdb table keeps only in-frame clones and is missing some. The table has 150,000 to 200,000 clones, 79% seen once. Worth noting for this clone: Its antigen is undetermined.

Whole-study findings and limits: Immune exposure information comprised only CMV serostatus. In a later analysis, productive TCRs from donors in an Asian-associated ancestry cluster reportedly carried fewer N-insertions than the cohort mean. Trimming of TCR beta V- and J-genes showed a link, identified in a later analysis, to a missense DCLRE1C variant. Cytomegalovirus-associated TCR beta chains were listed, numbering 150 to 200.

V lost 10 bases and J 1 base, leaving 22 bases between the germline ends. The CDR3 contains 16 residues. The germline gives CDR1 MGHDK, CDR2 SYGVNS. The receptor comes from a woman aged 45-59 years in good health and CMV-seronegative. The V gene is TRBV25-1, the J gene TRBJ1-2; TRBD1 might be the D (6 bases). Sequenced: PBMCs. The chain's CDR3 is CATTPGDSSGNYGYTF. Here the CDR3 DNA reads TGTGCCACCACCCCAGGGGATTCCTCGGGTAACTATGGCTACACCTTC.